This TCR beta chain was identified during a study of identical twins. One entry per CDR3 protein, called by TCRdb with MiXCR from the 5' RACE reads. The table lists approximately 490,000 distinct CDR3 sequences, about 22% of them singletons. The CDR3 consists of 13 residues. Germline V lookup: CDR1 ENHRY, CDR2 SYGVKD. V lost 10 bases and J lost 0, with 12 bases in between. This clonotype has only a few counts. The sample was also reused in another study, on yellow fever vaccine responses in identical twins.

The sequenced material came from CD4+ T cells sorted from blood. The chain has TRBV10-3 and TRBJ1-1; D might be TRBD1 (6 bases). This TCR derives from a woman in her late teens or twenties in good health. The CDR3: CATQGGMNTEAFF. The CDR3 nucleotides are TGTGCCACTCAAGGGGGAATGAACACTGAAGCTTTCTTT.